This T cell receptor (beta chain) was observed in a study of beta chain features in type 1 diabetes. The CDR3 contains 13 residues. Per the germline V gene, CDR1 is LNHDA and CDR2 is SQIVND (reference sequence). V dropped 4 bases and J dropped 6 bases, with 11 bases sitting between them. The single heparinised draw taken from each donor contained approximately 120 mL of blood on average. In the case of this clone: Other DNA sequences in the same sample also yield this CDR3.

The whole isolated RNA underwent reverse transcription, so sequencing captured expressed TCRB transcripts. Method: immunoSEQ multiplex PCR; TCRdb's copy keeps in-frame clones and lacks some. This sample has over 700,000 clones, with under 20% found just once. The genes are TRBV19 and TRBJ2-3; D is unresolved. Sequencing input: naive CD4+ T cells from blood. This TCR came from a woman aged 18-35 years in good health. In nucleotides, the CDR3 is TGTGCCAGTAGTAACCGAAGAGCCGATACGCAGTATTTT. Translation: CASSNRRADTQYF. The full variable domain, completed using reference TRBV19 and TRBJ2-3, is DGGITQSPKYLFRKEGQNVTLSCEQNLNHDAMYWYRQDPGQGLRLIYYSQIVNDFQKGDIAEGYSVSREKKESFPLTVTSAQKNPTAFYLCASSNRRADTQYFGPGTRLTVL.